Presented here are 22 T cell receptor beta chains from one specimen sequenced in a study of blood T cell repertoires in COVID-19. Profiled with immunoSEQ multiplex PCR; TCRdb holds only in-frame clones, not every one. The table has around 190,000 clones, around 88% seen once. What was sequenced was PBMCs or T cells enriched from blood (not recorded which). These TCRs come from a middle-aged man with acute COVID-19.

J is TRBJ1-2 and V is TRBV7-2, with TRBD1 matching over 11 bases. Germline CDR1 reads SGHTA; CDR2 reads FQGNSA. The V gene end was trimmed by 5 bases and the J gene end by 9 bases; junction bases not matched to a gene: 8. The CDR3 loop spans 14 amino acids. The CDR3 nucleotides are TGTGCCAGCAGCCTCGGACAGGGGGCAAGGCGCTACACCTTC. This encodes CASSLGQGARRYTF.

The chain employs TRBV19 and TRBJ1-5, with 10 bases that match TRBD1. Germline V gives CDR1 LNHDA, CDR2 SQIVND (reference sequence). With V trimmed by 8 bases and J by 7 bases, 11 bases remained unmatched. The CDR3 loop spans 15 amino acids. CDR3 loop: CASSLGTGARQPQHF. CDR3 nucleotides: TGTGCCAGTTCACTAGGGACAGGGGCCAGGCAGCCCCAGCATTTT. Combining the CDR3 with reference TRBV19 and TRBJ1-5 gives the whole variable domain DGGITQSPKYLFRKEGQNVTLSCEQNLNHDAMYWYRQDPGQGLRLIYYSQIVNDFQKGDIAEGYSVSREKKESFPLTVTSAQKNPTAFYLCASSLGTGARQPQHFGDGTRLSIL.

The chain joins TRBV7-9 to TRBJ2-1; TRBD2 matches at 7 bases. The germline gives CDR1 SEHNR, CDR2 FQNEAQ (reference sequence). After removal of 5 bases from V and 9 bases from J, the junction contained 13 bases not matched to a gene. The CDR3 contains 15 residues. The CDR3 sequence: CASSITGGSEGEQFF. CDR3 nucleotide sequence: TGTGCCAGCAGCATAACGGGCGGGAGCGAGGGTGAGCAGTTCTTC.

V gene TRBV18 combines with J gene TRBJ1-6; unclear D gene. The length of the CDR3 is 16 residues. Germline-derived CDR1 and CDR2 are KGHSH and LQKENI. Trimming took off 3 bases at V and 6 bases at J, with 15 bases between the two ends. CDR3 sequence reads: CASSPSRQEGNSPLHF. In DNA, the CDR3 is TGTGCCAGCTCACCGTCGCGGCAGGAGGGTAATTCACCCCTCCACTTT.

The V call is TRBV11-2, the J call TRBJ2-7, with D hard to call. CDR1 is SGHAT and CDR2 is FQNNGV in the germline V gene. The CDR3 sequence is 15 residues long. V lost 1 base to trimming and J lost 6 bases, with 16 bases between them. CDR3 sequence (DNA): TGTGCCAGCAGCTTAGCGAGTGTGACTCCCCGCGAGCAGTACTTC. It encodes CASSLASVTPREQYF. Full variable domain (outside the CDR3, taken from reference TRBV11-2 and TRBJ2-7): EAGVAQSPRYKIIEKRQSVAFWCNPISGHATLYWYQQILGQGPKLLIQFQNNGVVDDSQLPKDRFSAERLKGVDSTLKIQPAKLEDSAVYLCASSLASVTPREQYFGPGTRLTVT.

The genes are TRBV28 and TRBJ1-3, with 10 bases lining up with TRBD1. Trimming at V came to 6 bases and at J to 4 bases, leaving 12 bases not matched to a gene. The CDR3 has 17 amino acids. Germline lookup yields CDR1 MDHEN and CDR2 SYDVKM. CDR3 DNA: TGTGCCAGCAGCCCGCCTCCGGGACAGGGGAACGGAAACACCATATATTTT. Amino acid sequence: CASSPPPGQGNGNTIYF.

The chain recombines TRBV5-6 with TRBJ2-7, with D possibly TRBD1 on 5 matching bases. This CDR3 has 15 residues. Germline V CDR1 and CDR2: SGHDT, YYEEEE. V dropped 0 bases and J dropped 3 bases, with 13 bases sitting between them. This chain's CDR3 is CASSLGQFLVYEQYF. The CDR3, as DNA: TGTGCCAGCAGCTTGGGACAGTTCTTGGTCTACGAGCAGTACTTC.

Of note for this clone: The same CDR3 arises from other DNA sequences in this sample as well. This chain uses TRBV18 with TRBJ1-5; D is uncertain. Germline lookup yields CDR1 KGHSH and CDR2 LQKENI. The CDR3 is 13 residues long. The V end lost 3 bases, the J end lost 3 bases, and 6 bases lay between the germline ends. Written as DNA, the CDR3 is TGTGCCAGCTCACCCGGAGTCAATCAGCCCCAGCATTTT. It specifies CASSPGVNQPQHF.

In DNA, the CDR3 is TGTGCCAGTAGTATCCCCAGGGAGGGTCAGCCCCAGCATTTT. Protein sequence: CASSIPREGQPQHF. This chain connects TRBV19 to TRBJ1-5, with D perhaps matching TRBD1 (5 bases). The CDR3 is 14 amino acids. Deletions cut 3 bases from V and 6 bases from J, with 12 bases between. The germline gives CDR1 LNHDA, CDR2 SQIVND (reference sequence).

The chain couples TRBV27 to TRBJ2-7, with 9 bases matching TRBD1. Germline lookup yields CDR1 MNHEY and CDR2 SMNVEV (reference sequence). The length of the CDR3 is 14 residues. Unmatched junction bases numbered 9, after V lost 7 bases and J lost 5 bases. The CDR3: CASMDGTGRDEQYF. The DNA for the CDR3 is TGTGCCAGCATGGACGGGACAGGGAGAGACGAGCAGTACTTC.

This clone was seen a handful of times. The rearrangement uses TRBV3-1 (or the pseudogene TRBV3-2) and TRBJ1-2; D is perhaps TRBD1 (5 bases). The CDR3 has 13 amino acids. V was trimmed by 2 bases and J by 6 bases, leaving 10 bases between them. CDR1 is LGHDT, CDR2 YNNKEL, per germline (reference sequence). The CDR3 DNA sequence: TGTGCCAGCAGCCAACTAGACAGAGATGGCTACACCTTC. Protein sequence: CASSQLDRDGYTF.

V and J are TRBV11-2 and TRBJ2-6; D might be TRBD2 (7 bases). The V and J ends lost 1 base and 2 bases respectively, with 15 bases between them. The CDR3 is made up of 18 amino acids. Germline assignment: CDR1 SGHAT and CDR2 FQNNGV. DNA of the CDR3: TGTGCCAGCAGCTTAGCAGCGGGACACCTAACTGGGGCCAACGTCCTGACTTTC. Its translation is CASSLAAGHLTGANVLTF.

The CDR3 sequence is CASRPGLAGGPNEQFF. In DNA form, the CDR3 reads TGTGCAAGTCGCCCCGGACTAGCGGGAGGGCCCAATGAGCAGTTCTTC. The chain recombines TRBV12-2 with TRBJ2-1; whether TRBD2, the table's D call, matches the DNA was not checked. TRBV12-2 is a recognized pseudogene. This CDR3 is 16 amino acids long.

This chain uses TRBV3-1 (or the pseudogene TRBV3-2) with TRBJ2-5, with 11 bases that match TRBD2. V shed 0 bases, J shed 5 bases, and the junction held 5 bases outside the gene matches. This CDR3 is 16 amino acids long. Per germline, CDR1 LGHDT and CDR2 YNNKEL (reference sequence). CDR3 protein: CASSQDQLAGEETQYF. The CDR3 region has the DNA TGTGCCAGCAGCCAAGATCAACTAGCGGGAGAGGAGACCCAGTACTTC.

There are a few counts of this clone. The chain couples TRBV7-2 to TRBJ2-7, with D unresolved. The CDR3 totals 12 residues. Germline CDR1 and CDR2: SGHTA and FQGNSA. Trimming shortened V by 3 bases and J by 4 bases, and 7 bases separated the two germline ends. The CDR3 DNA follows: TGTGCCAGCAGCTTGACACCTTACGAGCAGTACTTC. Its protein is CASSLTPYEQYF.

The rearrangement links TRBV3-1 (or the pseudogene TRBV3-2) to TRBJ1-1; 8 positions agree with TRBD1. Unmatched junction bases numbered 8, after V lost 4 bases and J lost 1 base. This CDR3 has 16 amino acids. Germline V gene data show CDR1 as LGHDT and CDR2 as YNNKEL (reference sequence). The CDR3 spells CASSREGGTGNTEAFF. The CDR3 coding sequence is TGTGCCAGCAGCCGAGAAGGAGGGACAGGGAACACTGAAGCTTTCTTT.

J is TRBJ2-1 and V is TRBV5-1; the match to TRBD2 covers 10 bases. The CDR3 has 16 amino acids. Germline V CDR1 and CDR2: SGHRS, YFSETQ. V gave up 0 bases and J gave up 7 bases; unmatched junction bases: 7. Here the CDR3 reads CASSLALAGVRNEQFF. As DNA, the CDR3 is TGCGCCAGCAGCTTGGCCCTAGCGGGAGTTAGAAATGAGCAGTTCTTC.

The V and J genes are TRBV13 and TRBJ2-7, with D perhaps TRBD1 (6 bases). Germline V gives CDR1 PRHDT, CDR2 FYEKMQ (reference sequence). V lost 5 bases and J 6 bases, leaving 17 bases between the germline ends. The CDR3 is 14 residues long. CDR3 in amino acids: CASSARTEGFEQYF. In nucleotides, the CDR3 is TGTGCCAGCAGCGCCCGGACAGAGGGGTTCGAGCAGTACTTC.

This chain links TRBV28 with TRBJ2-1, with 10 positions matching TRBD2. Germline assignment: CDR1 MDHEN and CDR2 SYDVKM. The CDR3 length is 15 residues. V lost 3 bases, J lost 3 bases, and 2 bases stayed unmatched. The CDR3 bases are TGTGCCAGCAGTTTGTCTAGCGGGGGCTACAATGAGCAGTTCTTC. Protein product: CASSLSSGGYNEQFF.

The genes are TRBV10-1 and TRBJ2-1; TRBD1 might be the D (5 bases). This CDR3 has 13 amino acids. Trimming stripped 4 bases from V and 7 bases from J, with 11 bases between. CDR1 WNHNN and CDR2 SYGVQD come from the germline V gene (reference sequence). The CDR3 sequence: CASSGQRGNEQFF. Written as DNA, the CDR3 is TGCGCCAGCAGTGGGCAAAGGGGAAATGAGCAGTTCTTC.

The chain uses TRBV28 and TRBJ1-1; D is possibly TRBD1 (6 bases). Looked up from germline, CDR1 is MDHEN and CDR2 is SYDVKM. CDR3 size: 14 residues. Trimming stripped 10 bases from V and 6 bases from J, with 21 bases between. The chain's CDR3 is CATSQGHGFAEAFF. The CDR3 nucleotides are TGTGCCACCTCCCAGGGGCACGGATTCGCTGAAGCTTTCTTT.

This chain joins TRBV24-1 and TRBJ2-7, with D tentatively TRBD1 (6 bases). V dropped 10 bases and J dropped 0 bases, with 12 bases sitting between them. CDR1 KGHDR and CDR2 SFDVKD come from the germline V gene. This CDR3 contains 13 residues. The CDR3 loop is CATATGLSYEQYF. The CDR3 DNA sequence: TGTGCCACGGCAACAGGGCTCTCCTACGAGCAGTACTTC.